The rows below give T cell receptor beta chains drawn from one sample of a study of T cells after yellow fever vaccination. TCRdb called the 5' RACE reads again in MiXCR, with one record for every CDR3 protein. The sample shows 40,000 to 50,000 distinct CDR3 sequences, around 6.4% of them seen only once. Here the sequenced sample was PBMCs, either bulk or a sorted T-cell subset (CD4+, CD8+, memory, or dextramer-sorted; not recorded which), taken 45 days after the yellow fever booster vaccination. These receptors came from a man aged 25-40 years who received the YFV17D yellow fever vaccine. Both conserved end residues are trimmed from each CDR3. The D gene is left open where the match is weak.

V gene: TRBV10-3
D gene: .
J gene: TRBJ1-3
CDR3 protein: AIRPNSGNTIY

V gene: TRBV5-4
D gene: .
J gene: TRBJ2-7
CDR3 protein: ASSLNVGLYEQY

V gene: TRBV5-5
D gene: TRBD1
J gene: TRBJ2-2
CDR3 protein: ASSLRTGFSGELF

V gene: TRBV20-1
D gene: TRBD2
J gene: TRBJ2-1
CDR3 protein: SARVGYEREVRVYNEQF

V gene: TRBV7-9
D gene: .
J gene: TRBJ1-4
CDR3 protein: ASSRPGPWDEKLF

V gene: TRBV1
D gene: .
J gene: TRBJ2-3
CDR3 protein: TSSHRNDEGAHTDTQY

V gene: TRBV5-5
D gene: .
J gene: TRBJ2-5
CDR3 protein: ASSLGRGLQETQY

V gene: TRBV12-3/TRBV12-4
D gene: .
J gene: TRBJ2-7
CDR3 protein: ASSLREGPYEQY

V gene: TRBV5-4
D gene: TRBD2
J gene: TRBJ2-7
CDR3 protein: ATALAGPAEQY

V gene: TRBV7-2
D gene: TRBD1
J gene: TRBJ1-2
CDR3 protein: ASSLRTGGST

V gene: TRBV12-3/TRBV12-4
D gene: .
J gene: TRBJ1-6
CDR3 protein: ASSSRESPLH

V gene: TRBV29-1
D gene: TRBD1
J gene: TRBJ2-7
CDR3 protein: SVRGQIYEQY

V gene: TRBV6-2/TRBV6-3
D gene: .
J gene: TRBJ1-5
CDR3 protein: ASSSEYQPQH

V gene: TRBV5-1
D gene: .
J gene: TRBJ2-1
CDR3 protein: ASSSEGPSGQF

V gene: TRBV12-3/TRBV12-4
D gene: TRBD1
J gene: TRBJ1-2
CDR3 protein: ASSSYRGSAGYT

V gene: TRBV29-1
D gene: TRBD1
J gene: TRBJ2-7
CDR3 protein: SAGQGVLYEQY

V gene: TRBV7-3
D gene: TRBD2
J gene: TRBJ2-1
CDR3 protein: ASSPGGGGSYEQF

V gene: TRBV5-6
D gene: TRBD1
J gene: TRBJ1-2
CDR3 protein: ASSWDRYYGYT

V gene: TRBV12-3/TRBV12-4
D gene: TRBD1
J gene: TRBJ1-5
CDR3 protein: ASSSGQGNQPQH

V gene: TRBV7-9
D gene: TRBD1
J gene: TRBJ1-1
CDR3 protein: ASSDRAGAEAF

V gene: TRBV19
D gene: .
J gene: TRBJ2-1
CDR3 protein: ASSIEGTTYNEQF

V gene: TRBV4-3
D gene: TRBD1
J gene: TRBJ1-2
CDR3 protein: ASSQKTGASFVYGYT

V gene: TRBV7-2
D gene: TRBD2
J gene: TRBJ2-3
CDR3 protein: ASSGGLGGRDTQY

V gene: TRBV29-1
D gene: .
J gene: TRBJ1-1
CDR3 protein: SALAPPNTEAF

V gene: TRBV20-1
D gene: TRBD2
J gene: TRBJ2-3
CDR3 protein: SASEALAGGDTQY

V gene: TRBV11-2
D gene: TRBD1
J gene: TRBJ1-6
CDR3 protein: ASSSGTGGGKVNSPLH

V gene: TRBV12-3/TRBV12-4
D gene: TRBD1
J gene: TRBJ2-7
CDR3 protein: ASSPGQGAYEQY

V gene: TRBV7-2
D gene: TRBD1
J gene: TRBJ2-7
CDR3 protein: ASSTGQGVEQY

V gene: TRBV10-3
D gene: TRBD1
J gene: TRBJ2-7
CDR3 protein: ATILGTGIYEQY

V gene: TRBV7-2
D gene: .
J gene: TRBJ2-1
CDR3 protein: ASSLRGEILYEQF

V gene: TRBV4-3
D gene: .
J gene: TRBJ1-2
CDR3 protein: ASSQGALGQRDGYT

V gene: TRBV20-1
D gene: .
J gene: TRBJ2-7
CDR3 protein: SARRLVPMLDAYEQY

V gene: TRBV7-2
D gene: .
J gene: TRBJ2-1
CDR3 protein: ASSLADLYHEQF

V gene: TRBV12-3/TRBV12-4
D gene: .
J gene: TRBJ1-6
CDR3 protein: ASSLRELNSPLH

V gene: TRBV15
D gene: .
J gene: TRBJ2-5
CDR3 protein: ATSRDIHEQETQY

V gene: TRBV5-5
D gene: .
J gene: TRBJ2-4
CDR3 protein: ASSQTRTLAKNIQY

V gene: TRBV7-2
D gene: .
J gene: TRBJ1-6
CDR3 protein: ASSPGAADNSPLH

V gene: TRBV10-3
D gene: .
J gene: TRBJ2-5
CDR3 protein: AISEGGAGSQY

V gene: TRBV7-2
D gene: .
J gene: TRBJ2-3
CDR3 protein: ASSLASSPIGTQY

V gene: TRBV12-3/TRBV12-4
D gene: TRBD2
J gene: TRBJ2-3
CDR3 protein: ASSFAGGTDTQY

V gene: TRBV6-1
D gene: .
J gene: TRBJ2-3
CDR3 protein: ASKGFWGSTDTQY

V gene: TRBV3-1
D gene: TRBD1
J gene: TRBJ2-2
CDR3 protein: ASSQESDRVNTGELF

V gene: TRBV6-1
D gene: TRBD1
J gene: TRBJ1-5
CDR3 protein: ASSVGQGSFEPQH

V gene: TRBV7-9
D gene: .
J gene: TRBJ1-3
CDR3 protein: ASSLGRGNSGNTIY

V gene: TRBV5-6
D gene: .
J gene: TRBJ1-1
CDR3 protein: ASSLVSGNEAF

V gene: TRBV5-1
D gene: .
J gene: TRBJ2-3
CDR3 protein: ASAVRASGTDTQY

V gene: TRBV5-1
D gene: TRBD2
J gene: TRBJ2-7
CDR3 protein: ASSQIVSGSNEQY

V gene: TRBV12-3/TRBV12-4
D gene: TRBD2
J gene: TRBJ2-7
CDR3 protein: ASSLRTSGRTSYEQY

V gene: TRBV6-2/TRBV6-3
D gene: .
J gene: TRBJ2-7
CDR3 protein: ATVSGSGRINEQY

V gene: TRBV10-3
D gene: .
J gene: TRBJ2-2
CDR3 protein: AINEGSNTGELF

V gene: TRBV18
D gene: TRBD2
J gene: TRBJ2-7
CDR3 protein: ASSPRGAGLSTYEQY